Below are 5 T cell receptor beta chains sequenced from a single sample in a study of post-analysis software for immune sequencing data. Study conclusions and caveats: With TRBV5-6, TRBV5-1 and TRBV20-1 included, 4 to 6 TRBV segments were more frequent in patients than in controls.

These receptors' antigens are unknown. Tagging with unique molecular identifiers was a feature of the TCR beta cDNA libraries. TCRdb fed the PCR reads into MiXCR, producing one record per CDR3 protein. Among 700,000 to 800,000 distinct CDR3 sequences, roughly 27% were seen once, and the ten largest hold 0.56%. Input material: blood. All receptors derive from a girl aged 5-17 years with multiple sclerosis.

This clonotype came up a few times. The gene calls are TRBV5-1 and TRBJ2-5; D possibly corresponds to TRBD2 (6 bases). Germline V gene sequence: CDR1 SGHRS, CDR2 YFSETQ. Trimming removed 1 base at V and 2 bases at J, with 15 bases between. This CDR3 has 16 amino acids. The CDR3 loop reads CASSLMPSAAQETQYF. DNA of the CDR3: TGCGCCAGCAGCTTGATGCCTAGCGCAGCGCAAGAGACCCAGTACTTC.

This clonotype was recorded a few times. The V gene is TRBV20-1, the J gene TRBJ2-7; 9 bases agree with TRBD1. Germline V gene sequence: CDR1 DFQATT, CDR2 SNEGSKA (reference sequence). J gave up 2 bases and V 5 bases, and 4 bases lay outside the gene matches. The CDR3 covers 13 residues. CDR3 bases: TGCAGTGCTTCGACAGGGGGTCCCTACGAGCAGTACTTC. Its translation: CSASTGGPYEQYF.

As regards this clonotype: The junction departs from germline at one end; a sequencing error may be responsible. The chain joins TRBV3-1 to TRBJ2-5, with a possible D match to TRBD1 (6 bases). The CDR3 loop spans 14 amino acids. Germline V gene sequence: CDR1 LGHDT, CDR2 YNNKEL (reference sequence). CDR3 sequence: CASSQVSGEETRYF. The CDR3, as DNA: TGTGCCAGCAGCCAAGTATCAGGGGAAGAGACCCGGTACTTC.

The chain is built from TRBV2 and TRBJ2-1; 8 nucleotides match TRBD2. This CDR3 region has 17 residues. Per germline, CDR1 SNHLY and CDR2 FYNNEI. The junction had 17 bases not matched to a gene; V was cut back by 6 bases and J by 7 bases. CDR3 in amino acids: CASSSGGRLRFGNEQFF. CDR3 nucleotides: TGTGCCAGCAGCTCGGGAGGGAGACTGAGATTCGGGAATGAGCAGTTCTTC.

This clonotype turned up a few times. The V call is TRBV2, the J call TRBJ2-5; 11 nucleotides align to TRBD1. Germline CDR1 is SNHLY and CDR2 is FYNNEI. This CDR3 has 12 residues. V was clipped by 6 bases and J by 11 bases; unmatched bases: 5. The CDR3 DNA is TGTGCCAGCAGGGGGGACAGGGGGGAGCAGTACTTC. Residues: CASRGDRGEQYF.